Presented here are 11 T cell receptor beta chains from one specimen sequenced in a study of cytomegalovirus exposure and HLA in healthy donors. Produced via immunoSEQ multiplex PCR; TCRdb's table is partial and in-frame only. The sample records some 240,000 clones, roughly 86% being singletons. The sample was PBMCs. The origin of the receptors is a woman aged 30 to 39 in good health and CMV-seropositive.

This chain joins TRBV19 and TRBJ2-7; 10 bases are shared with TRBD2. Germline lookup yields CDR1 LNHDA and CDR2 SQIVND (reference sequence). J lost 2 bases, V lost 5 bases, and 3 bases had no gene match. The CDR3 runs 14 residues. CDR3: CASSLAGVPYEQYF. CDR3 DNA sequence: TGTGCCAGTAGTCTAGCGGGAGTCCCCTACGAGCAGTACTTC. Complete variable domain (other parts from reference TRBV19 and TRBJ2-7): DGGITQSPKYLFRKEGQNVTLSCEQNLNHDAMYWYRQDPGQGLRLIYYSQIVNDFQKGDIAEGYSVSREKKESFPLTVTSAQKNPTAFYLCASSLAGVPYEQYFGPGTRLTVT.

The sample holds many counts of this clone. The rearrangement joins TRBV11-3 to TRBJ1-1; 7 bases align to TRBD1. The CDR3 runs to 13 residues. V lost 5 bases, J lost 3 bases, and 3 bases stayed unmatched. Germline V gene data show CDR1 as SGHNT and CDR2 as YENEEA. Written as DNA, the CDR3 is TGTGCCAGCAGCCAACAGGGGTACACTGAAGCTTTCTTT. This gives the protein CASSQQGYTEAFF. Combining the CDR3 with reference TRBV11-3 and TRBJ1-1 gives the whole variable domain EAGVVQSPRYKIIEKKQPVAFWCNPISGHNTLYWYLQNLGQGPELLIRYENEEAVDDSQLPKDRFSAERLKGVDSTLKIQPAELGDSAVYLCASSQQGYTEAFFGQGTRLTVV.

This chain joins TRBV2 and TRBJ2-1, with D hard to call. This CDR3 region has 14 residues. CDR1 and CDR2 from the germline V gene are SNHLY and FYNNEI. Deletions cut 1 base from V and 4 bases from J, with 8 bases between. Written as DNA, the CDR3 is TGTGCCAGCAGTGAAGGAACCGGTTACAATGAGCAGTTCTTC. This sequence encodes CASSEGTGYNEQFF.

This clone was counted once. Written as DNA, the CDR3 is TGTGCCAGCAGCTTTCAGGGGCTGAGGGGCTACACCTTC. Amino acid sequence: CASSFQGLRGYTF. The chain carries TRBV11-2 and TRBJ1-2, with TRBD1 as a possible D gene (6 bases). CDR1 and CDR2 (germline): SGHAT, FQNNGV. V lost 3 bases to trimming and J lost 8 bases, with 13 bases between them. The CDR3 has 13 residues.

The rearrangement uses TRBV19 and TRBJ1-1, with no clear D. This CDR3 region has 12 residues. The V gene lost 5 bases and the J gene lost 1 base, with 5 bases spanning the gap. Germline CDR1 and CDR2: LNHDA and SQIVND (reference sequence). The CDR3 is CASSEPNTEAFF. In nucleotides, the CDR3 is TGTGCCAGTAGTGAGCCGAACACTGAAGCTTTCTTT.

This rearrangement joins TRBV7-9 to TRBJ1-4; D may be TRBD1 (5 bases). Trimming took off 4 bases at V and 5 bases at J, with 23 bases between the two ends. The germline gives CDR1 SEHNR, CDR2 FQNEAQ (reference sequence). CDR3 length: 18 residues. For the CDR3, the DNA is TGTGCCAGCAGCTCCATCAGGGCGGTAGGGCTCCGAAATGAAAAACTGTTTTTT. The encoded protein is CASSSIRAVGLRNEKLFF.

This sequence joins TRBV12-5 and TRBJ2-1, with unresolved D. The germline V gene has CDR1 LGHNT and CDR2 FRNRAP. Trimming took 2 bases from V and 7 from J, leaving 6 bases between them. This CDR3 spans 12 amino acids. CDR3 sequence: CASGLFENEQFF. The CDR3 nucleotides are TGTGCTAGTGGTTTGTTCGAGAATGAGCAGTTCTTC. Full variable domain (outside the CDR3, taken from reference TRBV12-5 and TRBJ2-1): DARVTQTPRHKVTEMGQEVTMRCQPILGHNTVFWYRQTMMQGLELLAYFRNRAPLDDSGMPKDRFSAEMPDATLATLKIQPSEPRDSAVYFCASGLFENEQFFGPGTRLTVL.

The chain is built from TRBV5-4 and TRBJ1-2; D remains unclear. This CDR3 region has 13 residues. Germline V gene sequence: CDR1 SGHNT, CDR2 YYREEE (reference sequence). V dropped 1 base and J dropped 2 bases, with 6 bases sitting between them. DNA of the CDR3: TGTGCCAGCAGCTTGAAAACAAACTATGGCTACACCTTC. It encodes CASSLKTNYGYTF. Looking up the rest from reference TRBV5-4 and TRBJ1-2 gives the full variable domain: ETGVTQSPTHLIKTRGQQVTLRCSSQSGHNTVSWYQQALGQGPQFIFQYYREEENGRGNFPPRFSGLQFPNYSSELNVNALELDDSALYLCASSLKTNYGYTFGSGTRLTVV.

CDR3 nucleotides: TGCGCCAGCAGCTCGGGGGGACTAGCGGGAGGCCAAGAGACCCAGTACTTC. Protein sequence: CASSSGGLAGGQETQYF. The rearrangement joins TRBV5-1 to TRBJ2-5; 15 bases agree with TRBD2. The V and J ends lost 3 bases and 1 base, in that order; junction bases with no gene match: 4. CDR1 SGHRS and CDR2 YFSETQ come from the germline V gene. The CDR3 is made up of 17 amino acids.

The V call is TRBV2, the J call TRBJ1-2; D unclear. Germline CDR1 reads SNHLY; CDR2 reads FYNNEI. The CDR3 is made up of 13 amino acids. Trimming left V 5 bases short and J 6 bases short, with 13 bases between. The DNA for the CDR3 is TGTGCCAGCAGTATAGGAGGGTTGGATGGCTACACCTTC. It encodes CASSIGGLDGYTF.

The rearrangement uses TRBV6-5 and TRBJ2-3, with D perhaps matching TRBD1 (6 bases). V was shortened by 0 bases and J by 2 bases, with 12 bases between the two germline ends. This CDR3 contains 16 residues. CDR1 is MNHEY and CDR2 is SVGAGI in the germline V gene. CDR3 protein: CASSYSSGAFTDTQYF. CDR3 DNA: TGTGCCAGCAGTTACTCGTCAGGGGCCTTCACAGATACGCAGTATTTT.